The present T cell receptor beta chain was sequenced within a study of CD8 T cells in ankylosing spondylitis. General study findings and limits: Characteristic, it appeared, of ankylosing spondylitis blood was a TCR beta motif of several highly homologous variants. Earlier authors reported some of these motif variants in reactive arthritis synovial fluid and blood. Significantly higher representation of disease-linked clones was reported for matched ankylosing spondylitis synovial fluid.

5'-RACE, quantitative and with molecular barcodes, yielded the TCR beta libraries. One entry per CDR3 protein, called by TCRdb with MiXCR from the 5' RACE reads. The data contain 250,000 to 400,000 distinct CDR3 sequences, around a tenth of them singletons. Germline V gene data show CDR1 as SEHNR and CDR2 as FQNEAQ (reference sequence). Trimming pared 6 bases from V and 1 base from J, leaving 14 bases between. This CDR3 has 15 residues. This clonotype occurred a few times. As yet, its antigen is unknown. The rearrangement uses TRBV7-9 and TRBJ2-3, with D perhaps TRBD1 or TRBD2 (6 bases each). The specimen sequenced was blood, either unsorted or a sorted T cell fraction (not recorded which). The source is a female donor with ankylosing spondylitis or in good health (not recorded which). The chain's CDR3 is CASSWRGDGTDTQYF. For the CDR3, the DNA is TGTGCCAGCAGTTGGAGGGGGGACGGCACAGATACGCAGTATTTT.